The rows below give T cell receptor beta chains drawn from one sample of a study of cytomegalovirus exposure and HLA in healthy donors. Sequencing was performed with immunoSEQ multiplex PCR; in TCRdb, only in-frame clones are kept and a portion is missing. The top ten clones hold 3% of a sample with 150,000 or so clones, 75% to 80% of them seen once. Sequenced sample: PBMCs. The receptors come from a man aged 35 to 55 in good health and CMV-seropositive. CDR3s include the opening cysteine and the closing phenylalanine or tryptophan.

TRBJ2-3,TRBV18,CASSPSQEDTQYF
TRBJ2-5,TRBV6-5,CASSWGGSPQETQYF
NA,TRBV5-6,CASSLFGSFYEQYF
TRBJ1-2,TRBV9,CASSEGGALDYGYTF
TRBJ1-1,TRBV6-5,CASSNYRVTEAFF
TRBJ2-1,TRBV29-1,CSVGTGGVNEQFF
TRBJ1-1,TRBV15,CATNRDSSNTEAFF
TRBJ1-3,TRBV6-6,CASLRTGDGNTIYF
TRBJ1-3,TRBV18,CASSPVDRGLGNTIYF
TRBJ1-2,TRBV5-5,CASSLRGGTGDGYTF
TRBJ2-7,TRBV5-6,CASAHRGFAYYEQYF
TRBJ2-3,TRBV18,CASSPAGQTDTQYF
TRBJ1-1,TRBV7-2,CASSLQGGDTEAFF
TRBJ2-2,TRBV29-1,CSVAGYGNLAGEVGELFF
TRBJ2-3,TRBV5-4,CASSPGLAASTDTQYF
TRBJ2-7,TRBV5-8,CASSLSGQGMEGEQYF
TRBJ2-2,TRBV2,CASLWRVGELFF
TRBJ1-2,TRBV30,CAWGQGGSYGYPF
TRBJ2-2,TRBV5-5,CASSLSVYSPGELFF
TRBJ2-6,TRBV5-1,CASSLAAGSSGANVLTF